This is a list of T cell receptor beta chains from one sample in a study of response to subunit inactivated influenza vaccine. MiXCR was run by TCRdb on the RT-PCR reads, yielding one entry per CDR3 protein. The sample shows hundreds of thousands of distinct CDR3 sequences, approximately 14% of them seen only once. The sample here was PBMCs from blood, taken 14 to 15 days before vaccination. The receptors stem from a man aged 50 to 59 who received an inactivated influenza vaccine. Both conserved end residues are part of each CDR3. Each record gives: clone size, D gene, J gene, V gene, CDR3 protein, CDR3 DNA. D genes are given only for firm matches. Expanded clones get a size class; other rows say once, few or many, or leave the size out.

>few|NA|TRBJ2-7|TRBV7-8
CASSLTDSGFLNYEQYF
TGTGCCAGCAGCTTAACAGATTCGGGATTTTTAAACTACGAGCAGTACTTC
>NA|TRBD2|TRBJ2-5|TRBV6-5
CASSYSVAGGQETQYF
TGTGCCAGCAGTTACTCGGTAGCGGGGGGTCAAGAGACCCAGTACTTC
>NA|TRBD1|TRBJ2-7|TRBV6-5
CASSYSWDRRYEQYF
TGTGCCAGCAGTTACTCGTGGGACAGGAGGTACGAGCAGTACTTC
>NA|NA|TRBJ1-3|TRBV6-2/TRBV6-3
CASSYRVLAGNTIYF
TGTGCCAGCAGTTACCGCGTTTTGGCTGGAAACACCATATATTTT
>NA|NA|TRBJ2-2|TRBV4-3
CASTFRSSDNTGELFF
TGCGCCAGCACCTTTCGCTCATCGGATAACACCGGGGAGCTGTTTTTT
>NA|TRBD2|TRBJ2-3|TRBV20-1
CSASLAGGTDTQYF
TGCAGTGCTAGTCTAGCGGGGGGCACAGATACGCAGTATTTT
>NA|NA|TRBJ2-7|TRBV6-1
CASSEAGTSNF
TGTGCCAGCAGTGAGGCCGGGACATCGAACTTC
>many|NA|TRBJ2-2|TRBV4-2
CASSQGLANTGELFF
TGTGCCAGCAGCCAAGGACTAGCGAACACCGGGGAGCTGTTTTTT
>few|NA|TRBJ2-3|TRBV5-4
CASSLEGGSLTDTQYF
TGTGCCAGCAGCTTGGAAGGGGGTTCACTGACAGATACGCAGTATTTT
>few|TRBD2|TRBJ2-3|TRBV2
CASQDLAGVSDTQYF
TGTGCCAGCCAAGACCTAGCGGGAGTATCAGATACGCAGTATTTT
>NA|NA|TRBJ2-5|TRBV4-2
CASSQDGQQETQYF
TGTGCCAGCAGCCAAGATGGACAACAAGAGACCCAGTACTTC
>many|NA|TRBJ2-1|TRBV29-1
CSVDGQGSSYNEQFF
TGCAGCGTTGATGGGCAGGGGAGCTCCTACAATGAGCAGTTCTTC
>NA|TRBD2|TRBJ2-1|TRBV20-1
CSAERGASYNEQFF
TGCAGTGCAGAGCGGGGGGCCTCCTACAATGAGCAGTTCTTC
>NA|TRBD2|TRBJ2-1|TRBV28
CASASGSLYNEQFF
TGTGCCAGCGCTAGCGGGAGCTTGTACAATGAGCAGTTCTTC